This T cell receptor (beta chain) was captured in a study of human T cells and chemical hapten exposure. Study-level information: Alopecia areata, totalis and universalis patients, mostly female, were included. Study-wide results and caveats: With DPC sensitization, TCRs exceeding 1 in 1000 frequency showed no change.

In the library, unique molecular identifiers were attached to individual cDNA molecules. TCRdb re-derived calls from the RACE reads in MiXCR, one entry per CDR3 protein. The sample holds some 100,000 distinct CDR3 sequences, 9.2% seen once. This clonotype showed up many times. The antigen remains unidentified. As for time point: patch test 2, 6 weeks after DPC sensitization. Treatment in this sample: therapeutic diphenylcyclopropenone sensitization with weekly scalp DPC. Donors, patients with alopecia ranging from 18 to 70 years old and judged suitable for DPC, provided samples. The CDR3 is 14 amino acids. Germline V gene data show CDR1 as SGHTA and CDR2 as FQGNSA. V lost 6 bases and J lost 5; bases outside the gene matches: 9.

This clonotype originated in a woman aged 40 to 50 with alopecia areata. Some clones in this sample may be carry-over from other donors' samples. The gene calls are TRBV7-2 and TRBJ2-5; 7 bases map to TRBD2. The material was whole blood, obtained in connection with sensitization to the hapten diphenylcyclopropenone (DPC). The CDR3 is CASSFQAGSETQYF. DNA of the CDR3: TGTGCCAGCAGTTTTCAAGCGGGGTCGGAGACCCAGTACTTC.